The source of this T cell receptor beta chain is a study of cytomegalovirus exposure and HLA in healthy donors. The study, taken as a whole, reports: Presence/absence analyses assumed roughly uniform sequencing depth across donors, which may not hold. There were around 160 TCR beta chains listed as cytomegalovirus-associated.

Notes on this clone: The antigen remains unidentified.

The PCR contained 60 Vbeta and 13 Jbeta primers. Method: immunoSEQ multiplex PCR; TCRdb's copy keeps in-frame clones and lacks some. The sample has roughly 100,000 clones; 77% are singletons. This receptor was taken from a woman aged 40 to 50 in good health and CMV-seronegative. The specimen was PBMCs.

The CDR3 spells CSTAGGTQYF. Here the CDR3 DNA reads TGCAGTACTGCGGGGGGGACGCAGTATTTT. The chain combines TRBV20-1 with TRBJ2-3; 9 nucleotides line up with TRBD2. The J segment lost 9 bases and the V segment lost 8 bases, leaving 3 bases of the junction unmatched. The germline V gene encodes CDR1 DFQATT and CDR2 SNEGSKA (reference sequence). The CDR3 consists of 10 residues.